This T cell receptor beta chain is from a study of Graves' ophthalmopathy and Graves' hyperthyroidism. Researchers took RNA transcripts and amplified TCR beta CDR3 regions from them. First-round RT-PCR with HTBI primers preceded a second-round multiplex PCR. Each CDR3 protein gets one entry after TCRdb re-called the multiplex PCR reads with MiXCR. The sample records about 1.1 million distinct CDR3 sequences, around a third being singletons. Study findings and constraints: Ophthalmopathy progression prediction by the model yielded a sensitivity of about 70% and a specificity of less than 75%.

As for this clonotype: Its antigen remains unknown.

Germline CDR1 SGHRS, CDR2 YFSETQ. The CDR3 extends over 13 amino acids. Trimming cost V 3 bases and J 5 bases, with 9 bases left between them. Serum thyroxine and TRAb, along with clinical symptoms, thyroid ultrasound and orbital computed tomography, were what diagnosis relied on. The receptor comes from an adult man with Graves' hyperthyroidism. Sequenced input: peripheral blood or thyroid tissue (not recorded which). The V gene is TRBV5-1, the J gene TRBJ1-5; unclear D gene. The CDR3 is CASSWTVDQPQHF. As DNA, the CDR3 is TGCGCCAGCAGCTGGACGGTAGATCAGCCCCAGCATTTT.